This TCR beta chain comes out of a study of T-cell memory formation after mild COVID-19. Researchers used 5'RACE with constant-segment primers to make TCR alpha and TCR beta cDNA libraries that carry sample barcodes and UMIs. TCRdb reprocessed the 5' RACE reads via MiXCR and lists one record per CDR3 protein. The sample includes some 290,000 distinct CDR3 sequences, roughly 16% of them seen just once. Study-wide results and caveats: A balance of CD4 and CD8 characterized clones contracting day 15 to 85, whereas later expanders leaned CD4+.

This clonotype was seen only once. As yet, its antigen is unknown. This CDR3 has 13 residues. V was pared by 1 base and J by 5 bases, with 9 bases between. CDR1 and CDR2 (germline): SQVTM, ANQGSEA. The TCR comes from a man between 18 and 35 years old who had mild COVID-19 (a few samples of this study predate the infection). Cell type and time point are not known. Sequences were obtained from PBMCs or a T cell subset sorted from them (not recorded which). The chain links TRBV29-1 to TRBJ1-5; weak D call: TRBD1 (5 bases). In DNA, the CDR3 is TGCAGCGTTGAAGGAGGGGACGATCAGCCCCAGCATTTT. This sequence encodes CSVEGGDDQPQHF.